The 8 T cell receptor beta chains in this list originate from one sample, sequenced in a study of CXCR3-negative and CXCR3-positive naive CD8 T cells. Each TRB cDNA library was prepared by 5' RACE (with UMI labels). With the 5' RACE reads reprocessed, TCRdb shows one record per CDR3 protein and no DNA. This sample lists 35,000 to 50,000 distinct CDR3 sequences; its ten largest clones have about 10%. Input material: memory CD8+ T cells from blood. Source of these receptors: a human donor in good health. Some clones in this sample may be carry-over from other donors' samples.

This chain connects TRBV6-2 or TRBV6-3 to TRBJ1-1; the D gene TCRdb calls, TRBD1, cannot be checked with no DNA. Germline loops: CDR1 MNHEY, CDR2 SVGEGT. This CDR3 has 19 residues. CDR3 loop: CASSYSEVRDSLMNTEAFF.

The chain employs TRBV29-1 and TRBJ1-2; with no DNA, the TCRdb D assignment of TRBD1 cannot be verified. The CDR3 has 11 amino acids. Per germline, CDR1 SQVTM and CDR2 ANQGSEA. The CDR3 protein is CSVGGTDGYTF. Filled out from reference TRBV29-1 and TRBJ1-2, the complete variable domain reads SAVISQKPSRDICQRGTSLTIQCQVDSQVTMMFWYRQQPGQSLTLIATANQGSEATYESGFVIDKFPISRPNLTFSTLTVSNMSPEDSSIYLCSVGGTDGYTFGSGTRLTVV.

This chain links TRBV7-2 with TRBJ2-3. CDR3 length equals 16 residues. CDR1 is SGHTA, CDR2 FQGNSA, per germline. The CDR3 region is CASSLRILGITDTQYF.

The gene calls are TRBV10-3 and TRBJ1-1; TCRdb picks TRBD1, but there is no DNA to check that call. CDR1 and CDR2 from the germline V gene are ENHRY and SYGVKD. This CDR3 has 15 residues. This chain's CDR3 is CAISESRGRLTEAFF.

The chain joins TRBV4-3 to TRBJ1-2; TCRdb selects TRBD1, and the lack of DNA leaves this call unchecked. CDR3 length equals 15 residues. Germline CDR1 LGHNA, CDR2 YSLEER. This CDR3 reads CASSQDGSVQYGYTF.

The chain links TRBV28 to TRBJ2-7; no DNA is available, so the TRBD1 call from TCRdb remains unchecked. There are 16 residues in the CDR3. Germline V gene lookup returns CDR1 MDHEN and CDR2 SYDVKM. This CDR3 reads CASSFRDRARAYEQYF.

V and J are TRBV20-1 and TRBJ2-3; TCRdb reports TRBD1, a call that lacks DNA to check it against. CDR1 DFQATT and CDR2 SNEGSKA come from the germline V gene (reference sequence). The CDR3 loop spans 14 amino acids. Here the CDR3 reads CSASGGISADTQYF.

This clonotype is called medium-sized based on its frequency. The gene calls are TRBV3-1 and TRBJ2-7; TCRdb lists TRBD1, though no DNA is available to test this call. CDR3 length equals 16 residues. Germline loops: CDR1 LGHDT, CDR2 YNNKEL (reference sequence). The CDR3 loop reads CASSPQAGSEGYEQYF.